The 28 T cell receptor beta chains reported below all come from one sample, sequenced in a study of OX40 agonist ivuxolimab in advanced cancers. Receptors were amplified or captured by the immunoSEQ multiplex PCR assay. In its TCRdb copy, this immuneACCESS table keeps in-frame sequences only and misses some clones. Where compared with another copy, unresolved V genes explain less than half of these, and the others have no known cause. The table for this sample lists some 74,000 clones; approximately 82% of them were counted only once. The top ten clones comprise 4.5% to 6% of the sample. Source: CD4+ or CD8+ T cells sorted from blood, taken in a trial of the OX40 agonist ivuxolimab. The receptors were gathered from an adult with an advanced solid tumor such as melanoma, head and neck, liver or kidney cancer.

The rearrangement links TRBV28 to TRBJ1-5; D perhaps matches TRBD1 (6 bases). This CDR3 contains 15 residues. Germline values: CDR1 MDHEN, CDR2 SYDVKM. V was clipped by 9 bases and J by 2 bases, with 17 bases between them. CDR3 sequence: CASLQGGVRNQPQHF. The CDR3 bases are TGTGCCAGTCTACAGGGTGGAGTCCGCAATCAGCCCCAGCATTTT.

The rearrangement joins TRBV7-2 to TRBJ2-1, with D perhaps matching TRBD2 (6 bases). The CDR3 runs 13 residues. Per the germline V gene, CDR1 is SGHTA and CDR2 is FQGNSA. The V end lost 2 bases, the J end lost 5 bases, and 7 bases lay between the germline ends. In nucleotides, the CDR3 is TGTGCCAGCAGCTTAACTAGCCACAATGAGCAGTTCTTC. Translated: CASSLTSHNEQFF.

The chain combines TRBV10-3 with TRBJ1-1, with TRBD1 as a possible D gene (6 bases). The CDR3 has 16 amino acids. Germline V lookup: CDR1 ENHRY, CDR2 SYGVKD. V was trimmed by 3 bases and J by 6 bases, leaving 20 bases between them. The CDR3 region is CAISDQPGGGRPEAFF. CDR3 sequence (DNA): TGTGCCATCAGTGATCAGCCGGGGGGGGGCCGGCCTGAAGCTTTCTTT.

Worth noting for this clone: Within the sample, other DNA sequences also encode this same CDR3. DNA for the CDR3: TGTGCCAGCTCACCGGGGGGTGAGCAGTTCTTC. This translates into CASSPGGEQFF. This chain links TRBV18 with TRBJ2-1; a possible D gene is TRBD2 (6 bases). The CDR3 spans 11 residues. V lost 3 bases, J lost 9 bases, and 6 bases lay in between. The V gene's germline CDR1 is KGHSH and CDR2 LQKENI.

V gene TRBV2 combines with J gene TRBJ2-5; no clear D. Germline CDR1 is SNHLY and CDR2 is FYNNEI. The V and J ends lost 8 bases and 4 bases respectively, with 8 bases between them. The CDR3 is 11 amino acids. CDR3: CASLKIETQYF. The CDR3 DNA reads as TGTGCCAGCTTGAAGATAGAGACCCAGTACTTC.

This clone was observed a single time. The chain combines TRBV6-1 with TRBJ2-3; tentative D call: TRBD2 (7 bases). The V end lost 2 bases, the J end lost 6 bases, and 18 bases lay between the germline ends. Germline lookup yields CDR1 MNHNS and CDR2 SASEGT. CDR3 size: 16 residues. As DNA, the CDR3 is TGTGCCAGCAGTGAATTGTGGGCGGGGGCTCGGGATACGCAGTATTTT. This codes for CASSELWAGARDTQYF.

The J gene is TRBJ1-2, the V gene TRBV27; TRBD1 is a possible D gene (6 bases). CDR1 is MNHEY and CDR2 is SMNVEV in the germline V gene (reference sequence). V gave up 5 bases and J gave up 4 bases, with 11 bases separating them. This CDR3 has 13 residues. This CDR3 reads CASSTYRAYGYTF. The DNA for the CDR3 is TGTGCCAGCAGTACTTACAGGGCCTATGGCTACACCTTC.

The J gene is TRBJ2-7, the V gene TRBV7-8; no definite D call. Germline CDR1 SGHVS, CDR2 FQNEAQ. The CDR3 consists of 15 residues. Trimming removed 2 bases from V and 2 bases from J, with 13 bases in between. CDR3 nucleotides: TGTGCCAGCAGCTTAATGGGCAGCACGCCCTACGAGCAGTACTTC. It translates to CASSLMGSTPYEQYF.

This clone was counted a few times. V is TRBV5-6 and J is TRBJ1-6, with a tentative D call TRBD1 (6 bases). Germline V lookup: CDR1 SGHDT, CDR2 YYEEEE. This CDR3 has 13 residues. The V gene lost 4 bases and the J gene lost 11 bases, with 13 bases spanning the gap. CDR3 sequence (DNA): TGTGCCAGCAGCCAAAACAGGGTGGCACCCCTCCACTTT. This encodes CASSQNRVAPLHF.

In this sample, this clone turned up a few times. J is TRBJ2-7 and V is TRBV10-3; possible D gene TRBD2, 6 bases. Germline-derived CDR1 and CDR2 are ENHRY and SYGVKD. The CDR3 sequence is 15 residues long. Trimming pared 10 bases from V and 0 bases from J, leaving 19 bases between. This chain's CDR3 is CATLASGFLSYEQYF. The CDR3 DNA is TGTGCCACCCTAGCGAGCGGGTTCCTCTCCTACGAGCAGTACTTC.

The table lists this clone with a count of one. This chain uses TRBV7-2 with TRBJ2-4; TRBD2 is a possible D gene (6 bases). The CDR3 spans 16 residues. V was clipped by 2 bases and J by 4 bases, with 15 bases between them. Germline CDR1 and CDR2: SGHTA and FQGNSA. The CDR3 DNA reads TGTGCCAGCAGCTTATTTAATGGAGGGTCTAAAAACATTCAGTACTTC. As protein: CASSLFNGGSKNIQYF.

This chain joins TRBV5-1 and TRBJ2-2; D unclear. The CDR3 length is 13 residues. V dropped 2 bases and J dropped 0 bases, with 2 bases sitting between them. The germline V gene encodes CDR1 SGHRS and CDR2 YFSETQ. The CDR3 sequence: CASSFPNTGELFF. CDR3 bases: TGCGCCAGCAGCTTCCCGAACACCGGGGAGCTGTTTTTT.

This clone was seen more than once but under ten times. The chain joins TRBV2 to TRBJ1-1; 7 nucleotides agree with TRBD1. Trimming took 6 bases from V and 7 from J; bases not matched to a gene: 5. The CDR3 contains 12 residues. Per the germline V gene, CDR1 is SNHLY and CDR2 is FYNNEI. The CDR3: CASSPAGGEAFF. For the CDR3, the DNA is TGTGCCAGCAGCCCCGCAGGGGGTGAAGCTTTCTTT.

The chain joins TRBV6-6 to TRBJ1-6, with D unresolved. V shed 0 bases and J shed 8 bases, with 11 bases lying between them. The CDR3 length is 15 residues. The germline CDR1 and CDR2 sequences are MNHNY and SVGAGI (reference sequence). CDR3 in DNA: TGTGCCAGCAGTTACTCACCGTGGCAGGATTCACCCCTCCACTTT. Its translation: CASSYSPWQDSPLHF.

CDR3 loop: CASSPPGTDYEQYF. The CDR3 bases are TGTGCCAGCAGTCCACCCGGGACAGATTACGAGCAGTACTTC. The chain recombines TRBV6-9 with TRBJ2-7; 7 positions match TRBD1. The ends lost 5 bases at V and 4 bases at J; junction bases unmatched: 8. Germline V gene data show CDR1 as MNHGY and CDR2 as SVAAGI. The CDR3 is 14 amino acids.

V usage is TRBV7-9 and J usage is TRBJ1-6; maybe TRBD1 (5 bases). Germline CDR1 reads SEHNR; CDR2 reads FQNEAQ (reference sequence). V lost 3 bases and J lost 7, with 10 bases in between. The CDR3 runs to 14 residues. The CDR3 spells CASSFGAENSPLHF. CDR3 in DNA: TGTGCCAGCAGCTTCGGGGCAGAGAATTCACCCCTCCACTTT.

The CDR3 sequence: CASSYDSNREQYF. The CDR3 nucleotides are TGTGCCAGCAGCTACGACAGCAACCGGGAGCAGTACTTC. The rearrangement links TRBV5-4 to TRBJ2-7, with D tentatively TRBD1 (5 bases). CDR3 length: 13 residues. V lost 3 bases to trimming and J lost 7 bases, with 14 bases between them. Germline V CDR1 and CDR2: SGHNT, YYREEE (reference sequence).

This sequence joins TRBV4-3 and TRBJ2-3; D possibly corresponds to TRBD2 (5 bases). This CDR3 contains 16 residues. Germline V gene lookup returns CDR1 LGHNA and CDR2 YSLEER. Deletions cut 0 bases from V and 2 bases from J, with 12 bases between. CDR3 loop: CASSQDHGSDTDTQYF. In nucleotides, the CDR3 is TGCGCCAGCAGCCAAGATCACGGTAGCGACACAGATACGCAGTATTTT.

The chain has TRBV6-5 and TRBJ1-2; 8 nucleotides align to TRBD1. The germline V gene encodes CDR1 MNHEY and CDR2 SVGAGI. V lost 5 bases to trimming and J lost 2 bases; unmatched junction nucleotides: 7. The CDR3 spans 15 residues. Here the CDR3 reads CASSGQQGGNYGYTF. The CDR3 nucleotides are TGTGCCAGCAGTGGCCAACAGGGGGGGAACTATGGCTACACCTTC.

This chain links TRBV6-5 with TRBJ2-2; D may be TRBD1 (5 bases). This CDR3 has 14 residues. V lost 2 bases to trimming and J lost 6 bases, with 10 bases between them. Germline V gene data show CDR1 as MNHEY and CDR2 as SVGAGI. The CDR3 is CASSYQEGAGELFF. The CDR3 coding sequence is TGTGCCAGCAGTTACCAGGAAGGGGCCGGGGAGCTGTTTTTT.

This CDR3 is CASSPPTSNYGYTF. The CDR3 nucleotides read TGTGCCAGCTCACCACCGACGTCTAACTATGGCTACACCTTC. The chain has TRBV18 and TRBJ1-2, with D unclear. The CDR3 spans 14 residues. The V gene lost 0 bases and the J gene lost 0 bases, with 5 bases spanning the gap. In germline, CDR1 is KGHSH, CDR2 LQKENI.

The rearrangement joins TRBV7-2 to TRBJ2-3; D is perhaps TRBD2 (5 bases). V shed 4 bases and J shed 0 bases, with 11 bases lying between them. CDR1 is SGHTA, CDR2 FQGNSA, per germline. The CDR3 runs to 15 residues. CDR3 protein: CASSSRLTSTDTQYF. CDR3 nucleotides: TGTGCCAGCAGCTCTCGACTAACTAGCACAGATACGCAGTATTTT.

The chain links TRBV2 to TRBJ2-7, with D tentatively TRBD1 (5 bases). With 7 bases removed from V and 0 bases from J, the gap between germline ends came to 13 bases. Germline-derived CDR1 and CDR2 are SNHLY and FYNNEI. CDR3 size: 14 residues. The CDR3 DNA is TGTGCCAGCACACTGGGCAGGGTCTCCTACGAGCAGTACTTC. Encoded protein: CASTLGRVSYEQYF.

The V gene is TRBV29-1, the J gene TRBJ2-5, with D perhaps given as TRBD1 or TRBD2 (5 bases each). CDR1 is SQVTM, CDR2 ANQGSEA, per germline. The CDR3 covers 12 residues. V lost 7 bases, J lost 5 bases, and 14 bases lay in between. CDR3 nucleotides: TGCAGCGGGGGGACCCGGGTGGAGACCCAGTACTTC. It is translated as CSGGTRVETQYF. Full variable domain (remainder filled in from reference TRBV29-1 and TRBJ2-5): SAVISQKPSRDICQRGTSLTIQCQVDSQVTMMFWYRQQPGQSLTLIATANQGSEATYESGFVIDKFPISRPNLTFSTLTVSNMSPEDSSIYLCSGGTRVETQYFGPGTRLLVL.

CDR3 nucleotides: TGTGCCAGCAGCCCAGCTGACTATGGCTACACCTTC. It yields the protein CASSPADYGYTF. This chain links TRBV28 with TRBJ1-2; D unresolved. V dropped 6 bases and J dropped 3 bases, with 8 bases sitting between them. The CDR3 extends over 12 amino acids. Germline CDR1 reads MDHEN; CDR2 reads SYDVKM.

The rearrangement links TRBV19 to TRBJ2-7, with D perhaps matching TRBD1 (8 bases). The V gene's germline CDR1 is LNHDA and CDR2 SQIVND (reference sequence). This CDR3 is built from 15 residues. Trimming removed 4 bases at V and 0 bases at J, with 13 bases between. The CDR3 loop reads CASSKQGGDSYEQYF. CDR3 coding DNA: TGTGCCAGTAGTAAACAGGGGGGGGACTCCTACGAGCAGTACTTC.

The V gene is TRBV9, the J gene TRBJ1-3; no clear D gene. Trimming cost V 3 bases and J 4 bases, with 11 bases left between them. Germline V gene data show CDR1 as SGDLS and CDR2 as YYNGEE. CDR3 length equals 14 residues. The CDR3 protein is CASSGPGGGNTIYF. The CDR3 nucleotides are TGTGCCAGCAGCGGACCAGGTGGCGGAAACACCATATATTTT.

J is TRBJ2-7 and V is TRBV4-1; the D gene is possibly TRBD2 (5 bases). This CDR3 is 17 amino acids long. The V end was cut by 1 base, the J end by 5 bases, with 21 bases between. The germline gives CDR1 MGHRA, CDR2 YSYEKL. CDR3 coding DNA: TGCGCCAGCAGCCAAGTGCCGGGAATTGGGGTCAGCCACGAGCAGTACTTC. It codes for CASSQVPGIGVSHEQYF.